The 19 T cell receptor beta chains below come from one sample, sequenced in a study of healthy donors' naive CD4 and CD8 T cells. Starting from around 500 ng of total RNA, TCR libraries were made with linear amplification. TCRdb fed the reads into MiXCR, producing one record per CDR3 protein. The repertoire has about 180,000 distinct CDR3 sequences, around 80% of them found once; the top ten carry approximately 2.5%. Specimen: naive CD4+ and CD8+ T cells sorted from blood, pooled from several donors. Receptor source: a pool of human donors in good health; the sample pools cells from several healthy donors.

This chain's CDR3 is CASSDQSGLSNQPQHF. The CDR3 DNA reads as TGTGCCAGCTCGGATCAATCAGGGTTGAGCAATCAGCCCCAGCATTTT. The V call is TRBV2, the J call TRBJ1-5; weak D call: TRBD1 (5 bases). The CDR3 covers 16 residues. V was shortened by 8 bases and J by 1 base, with 18 bases between the two germline ends. Germline V gives CDR1 SNHLY, CDR2 FYNNEI.

This sequence joins TRBV19 and TRBJ1-1; D is ambiguous. V lost 5 bases to trimming and J lost 2 bases, with 12 bases between them. CDR3 length: 14 amino acids. Per the germline V gene, CDR1 is LNHDA and CDR2 is SQIVND (reference sequence). The CDR3 DNA reads as TGTGCCAGTAGTCTTCAGGATATAAACACTGAAGCTTTCTTT. Its protein product is CASSLQDINTEAFF.

The chain has TRBV6-5 and TRBJ1-5; 7 nucleotides match TRBD1. CDR1 MNHEY and CDR2 SVGAGI come from the germline V gene. This CDR3 is 14 amino acids long. Trimming cost V 2 bases and J 8 bases; bases outside gene matches: 6. For the CDR3, the DNA is TGTGCCAGCAGTTACACCGGGACAGCGGAGCCCCAGCATTTT. It codes for CASSYTGTAEPQHF.

This chain links TRBV7-8 with TRBJ2-1; TRBD2 matches 14 bases. The CDR3 covers 18 residues. Germline CDR1 is SGHVS and CDR2 is FQNEAQ. J lost 3 bases, V lost 1 base, and 5 bases had no gene match. The CDR3 reads CASSLGLAGGLVYNEQFF. The CDR3 DNA reads TGTGCCAGCAGCTTAGGACTAGCGGGAGGGTTGGTCTACAATGAGCAGTTCTTC.

The rearrangement joins TRBV27 to TRBJ2-1; maybe TRBD2 (6 bases). Trimming removed 3 bases at V and 7 bases at J, with 16 bases between. Germline CDR1 MNHEY, CDR2 SMNVEV (reference sequence). The CDR3 extends over 15 amino acids. The CDR3 nucleotides read TGTGCCAGCAGTTTGCGAGGGGACGGGAGAAATGAGCAGTTCTTC. It is translated as CASSLRGDGRNEQFF.

V and J are TRBV5-6 and TRBJ2-6, with D hard to call. The CDR3 has 15 residues. In germline, CDR1 is SGHDT, CDR2 YYEEEE. The germline V and J ends were trimmed by 0 bases and 0 bases, with 4 bases remaining between them. The CDR3 spells CASSLGASGANVLTF. CDR3 bases: TGTGCCAGCAGCTTGGGAGCCTCTGGGGCCAACGTCCTGACTTTC.

This chain joins TRBV29-1 and TRBJ2-7; TRBD1 is a possible D gene (5 bases). V dropped 6 bases and J dropped 4 bases, with 7 bases sitting between them. The CDR3 sequence is 10 residues long. In germline, CDR1 is SQVTM, CDR2 ANQGSEA. The CDR3 loop reads CSVTDYEQYF. CDR3 sequence (DNA): TGCAGCGTGACAGATTACGAGCAGTACTTC.

CDR3 nucleotides: TGTGCCAGCTCACAGGAGGAGGGGATGGACACTGAAGCTTTCTTT. This translates into CASSQEEGMDTEAFF. This rearrangement joins TRBV18 to TRBJ1-1, with D perhaps matching TRBD1 (5 bases). Germline V gene lookup returns CDR1 KGHSH and CDR2 LQKENI. This CDR3 has 15 amino acids. The V end was cut by 4 bases, the J end by 3 bases, with 15 bases between.

This clonotype was seen a single time. The chain uses TRBV6-5 and TRBJ2-7; D remains unclear. With 5 bases removed from V and 6 bases from J, the gap between germline ends came to 11 bases. From germline, CDR1 is MNHEY and CDR2 SVGAGI. The CDR3 totals 12 residues. The CDR3 DNA sequence: TGTGCCAGCAGTGCCCTTGGTGCCGAGCAGTACTTC. Protein: CASSALGAEQYF.

The J gene is TRBJ2-4, the V gene TRBV29-1; unclear D gene. V was shortened by 5 bases and J by 5 bases, with 13 bases between the two germline ends. The germline CDR1 and CDR2 sequences are SQVTM and ANQGSEA. This CDR3 has 13 residues. The CDR3 bases are TGCAGCGTTATAGGAGATGTGGAAAACATTCAGTACTTC. Translation: CSVIGDVENIQYF.

The CDR3 DNA reads TGTGCCAGCACCCTAGGGGCAAACGAGCAGTACTTC. It codes for CASTLGANEQYF. The chain recombines TRBV7-8 with TRBJ2-7, with D tentatively TRBD1 (5 bases). Germline values: CDR1 SGHVS, CDR2 FQNEAQ. V was cut by 7 bases and J by 5 bases, with 12 bases left in between. The CDR3 is 12 residues long.

In its sample, this clonotype was seen once. The gene calls are TRBV6-5 and TRBJ2-3; 11 bases are a match to TRBD2. V was clipped by 5 bases and J by 3 bases; unmatched bases: 7. CDR1 is MNHEY and CDR2 is SVGAGI in the germline V gene. The CDR3 is 16 amino acids. CDR3 in amino acids: CASSQLAGVLTDTQYF. The CDR3 DNA follows: TGTGCCAGCAGTCAACTAGCGGGAGTTTTGACAGATACGCAGTATTTT.

This chain links TRBV14 with TRBJ2-1; 7 positions match TRBD2. This CDR3 has 16 residues. Unmatched junction bases numbered 7, after V lost 3 bases and J lost 2 bases. Germline V lookup: CDR1 SGHDN, CDR2 FVKESK. This CDR3 is CASSHGAGVPYNEQFF. CDR3 DNA: TGTGCCAGCAGCCACGGGGCGGGGGTACCCTACAATGAGCAGTTCTTC.

The chain has TRBV27 and TRBJ2-3, with 10 bases identical to TRBD2. Germline values: CDR1 MNHEY, CDR2 SMNVEV (reference sequence). This CDR3 is 16 amino acids long. Trimming took 11 bases from V and 3 from J; bases not matched to a gene: 14. The CDR3: CASIRTSGLLTDTQYF. The CDR3, as DNA: TGTGCCTCAATTCGGACTAGCGGACTCCTGACAGATACGCAGTATTTT.

The chain is built from TRBV10-3 and TRBJ2-2; the D is unclear. V lost 4 bases, J lost 4 bases, and 7 bases lay in between. The CDR3 extends over 13 amino acids. CDR1 ENHRY and CDR2 SYGVKD come from the germline V gene. DNA of the CDR3: TGTGCCATCAGTGGGAGTGGCACCGGGGAGCTGTTTTTT. This sequence encodes CAISGSGTGELFF.

The V and J genes are TRBV29-1 and TRBJ2-7; the match to TRBD1 covers 9 bases. The V gene end was trimmed by 6 bases and the J gene end by 5 bases; junction bases not matched to a gene: 11. This CDR3 has 14 amino acids. Looked up from germline, CDR1 is SQVTM and CDR2 is ANQGSEA. The CDR3 region has the DNA TGCAGCGTAGCCAGGACAGGGGTGTTGAACGAGCAGTACTTC. It specifies CSVARTGVLNEQYF.

The DNA of the CDR3 is TGCGCCAGCAGCTTCGCAGGGAGAGAGACCCAGTACTTC. Translated: CASSFAGRETQYF. The V gene is TRBV5-1, the J gene TRBJ2-5; TRBD1 or TRBD2 may be the D gene (5 bases each). The V gene lost 2 bases and the J gene lost 4 bases, with 9 bases spanning the gap. In germline, CDR1 is SGHRS, CDR2 YFSETQ. The CDR3 runs to 13 residues.

DNA for the CDR3: TGCAGCGTCCAAACAGGGACCTACGAGCAGTACTTC. Its protein is CSVQTGTYEQYF. J is TRBJ2-7 and V is TRBV29-1; TRBD1 might be the D (6 bases). This CDR3 is built from 12 residues. Germline loops: CDR1 SQVTM, CDR2 ANQGSEA. V lost 6 bases to trimming and J lost 2 bases, with 11 bases between them.

V and J are TRBV6-5 and TRBJ2-1; possible D gene TRBD1, 5 bases. This CDR3 is built from 16 residues. Per germline, CDR1 MNHEY and CDR2 SVGAGI. The germline V and J ends were trimmed by 6 bases and 0 bases, with 15 bases remaining between them. CDR3 residues: CASRVDSVSSYNEQFF. The DNA of the CDR3 is TGTGCCAGCAGAGTAGACAGCGTCAGCTCCTACAATGAGCAGTTCTTC.